One TCR beta chain is described in this entry. The target antigen is unknown. The germline V gene encodes CDR1 KGHSH and CDR2 LQKENI. This CDR3 comprises 14 residues. The junction had 7 bases not matched to a gene; V was cut back by 7 bases and J by 2 bases. This record belongs to a study of shared clonotypes between healthy human individuals. Broader study findings: Between a handful of donors, naive CD4 clonotypes were shared at a level of roughly 5.5%. On the whole, naive subsets had larger estimated richness than memory subsets had.

Measured with immunoSEQ multiplex PCR; TCRdb has only the in-frame clones, and not every one. The sample carries 2.3 million or so clones, more than 80% recorded once. The sequencing input was naive CD4+ T cells from PBMCs. Subset of the sample: CD45RA+ positively selected. This TCR derives from a man between 18 and 35 years old in good health. Some clones in this sample may be carry-over from other donors' samples. V gene TRBV18 combines with J gene TRBJ2-5; TRBD1 matches at 7 bases. The CDR3 region has the DNA TGTGCCAGCTGTAATAACAGGGGACAAGAGACCCAGTACTTC. Its protein product is CASCNNRGQETQYF. The variable domain in full, completed from reference TRBV18 and TRBJ2-5, reads NAGVMQNPRHLVRRRGQEARLRCSPMKGHSHVYWYRQLPEEGLKFMVYLQKENIIDESGMPKERFSAEFPKEGPSILRIQQVVRGDSAAYFCASCNNRGQETQYFGPGTRLLVL.